This TCR beta chain is from a study of T cells after yellow fever vaccination. TCRdb called the 5' RACE reads again in MiXCR, with one record for every CDR3 protein. The sample carries about 630,000 distinct CDR3 sequences, approximately 13% recorded once. CDR3 length: 17 residues. The V gene lost 0 bases and the J gene lost 4 bases, with 19 bases spanning the gap. Germline loops: CDR1 SGHRS, CDR2 YFSETQ. This clonotype was recorded a few times. This sequence originates from a man aged 30 to 45 who received the YFV17D yellow fever vaccine. The rearrangement joins TRBV5-1 to TRBJ2-5; the D gene could be TRBD1 or TRBD2 (6 bases each). Specimen: PBMCs, collected on the day of the yellow fever booster vaccination. The DNA of the CDR3 is TGCGCCAGCAGCTTGGCCGTCGGGGGCAGAGTGGTAGAGACCCAGTACTTC. It specifies CASSLAVGGRVVETQYF.